This is a list of T cell receptor beta chains from one sample in a study of CD4+ T cells in melanoma. Clones were read by immunoSEQ multiplex PCR, and TCRdb kept only the in-frame ones, dropping some. The repertoire holds over 45,000 clones, with roughly two thirds as singletons. Source material: tumor tissue. These TCRs come from a human donor with melanoma. Each CDR3 is given with its conserved first and last residue. D genes are given only for firm matches. Some rows have no size entry. The others give once, few or many, or a class for an expanded clone.

>TRBJ1-1|medium-sized|TRBV20-1|NA
CSARDRPEAFF
TGCAGTGCTAGAGATCGGCCTGAAGCTTTCTTT
>TRBJ2-6|NA|TRBV5-4|TRBD1
CASTRTGGFPGANVLTF
TGTGCCAGCACCAGGACAGGGGGTTTCCCTGGGGCCAACGTCCTGACTTTC
>TRBJ1-2|few|TRBV30|TRBD1
CAWSGTGTENYGYTF
TGTGCCTGGAGTGGAACCGGGACAGAAAACTATGGCTACACCTTC
>TRBJ2-3|few|TRBV5-6|NA
CASSLEGLHGTDTQYF
TGTGCCAGCAGCTTGGAGGGCCTCCACGGCACAGATACGCAGTATTTT
>TRBJ2-7|NA|TRBV18|NA
CASSYPTRGGSYEQYF
TGTGCCAGCTCATATCCGACCAGGGGAGGCTCCTACGAGCAGTACTTC
>TRBJ1-1|NA|TRBV10-3|NA
CAITFSAGAATFF
TGTGCCATCACGTTCAGCGCGGGGGCCGCGACTTTCTTT
>TRBJ2-3|NA|TRBV9|TRBD1
CASNLGVQGYEDTQYF
TGTGCCAGCAACCTGGGGGTACAGGGGTATGAAGATACGCAGTATTTT
>TRBJ2-1|NA|TRBV7-2|TRBD2
CASSFFMLAGRYNEQFF
TGTGCCAGCAGCTTTTTCATGTTAGCGGGGCGCTACAATGAGCAGTTCTTC
>TRBJ1-2|many|TRBV6-6|NA
CASSYGIGDPHGYTF
TGTGCCAGCAGTTACGGTATCGGGGACCCTCATGGCTACACCTTC
>TRBJ2-1|few|TRBV29-1|NA
CSAPGRTSYNEQFF
TGCAGCGCTCCGGGCAGGACTTCCTACAATGAGCAGTTCTTC
>TRBJ2-1|many|TRBV6-1|NA
CASRTPSYNEQFF
TGTGCCAGCAGAACCCCCTCCTACAATGAGCAGTTCTTC
>TRBJ1-1|NA|TRBV6-1|TRBD1
CASNLGQGMTEAFF
TGTGCCAGCAACCTGGGACAGGGTATGACTGAAGCTTTCTTT
>TRBJ2-1|NA|TRBV27|TRBD1
CASRRGQFYNEQFF
TGTGCCAGCAGACGGGGACAGTTCTACAATGAGCAGTTCTTC
>TRBJ2-7|NA|TRBV6-6|NA
CASSREQGYEQYF
TGTGCCAGCAGTCGAGAACAGGGCTACGAGCAGTACTTC
>TRBJ2-1|NA|TRBV29-1|NA
CSVSRTQTYNEQFF
TGCAGCGTTTCTCGGACCCAGACCTACAATGAGCAGTTCTTC
>TRBJ2-2|few|TRBV5-1|NA
CASSLAPSGELFF
TGCGCCAGCAGCTTGGCCCCCTCCGGGGAGCTGTTTTTT
>TRBJ2-1|NA|TRBV5-1|NA
CASSLQQGSLYNEQFF
TGCGCCAGCAGCTTACAACAGGGATCACTCTACAATGAGCAGTTCTTC
>TRBJ2-7|NA|TRBV6-6|TRBD1
CASSGTGITYEQYF
TGTGCCAGCAGTGGGACAGGGATTACCTACGAGCAGTACTTC
>TRBJ2-1|NA|TRBV27|TRBD1
CASSWDRSSYNEQFF
TGTGCCAGCAGTTGGGACAGGAGCTCCTACAATGAGCAGTTCTTC
>TRBJ2-3|many|TRBV5-1|TRBD1
CASSQTGVPPDTQYF
TGCGCCAGCAGCCAAACAGGGGTTCCGCCAGATACGCAGTATTTT
>TRBJ1-2|NA|TRBV5-4|NA
CASSLEHPNYGYTF
TGTGCCAGCAGCTTGGAACACCCAAACTATGGCTACACCTTC
>TRBJ1-1|NA|TRBV5-6|TRBD1
CASSLGGQGTEAFF
TGTGCCAGCAGCTTGGGGGGACAGGGGACTGAAGCTTTCTTT
>TRBJ1-1|NA|TRBV7-6|TRBD1
CASSSDRVNTEAFF
TGTGCCAGCAGCTCCGACAGGGTGAACACTGAAGCTTTCTTT
>TRBJ2-1|NA|TRBV10-3|NA
CAISESTNSYNEQFF
TGTGCCATCAGTGAGTCAACTAACTCCTACAATGAGCAGTTCTTC
>TRBJ2-6|NA|TRBV5-6|TRBD1
CASSLLGQGTSGANVLTF
TGTGCCAGCAGCTTGCTGGGACAGGGAACTTCTGGGGCCAACGTCCTGACTTTC
>TRBJ1-6|NA|TRBV4-2|TRBD1
CASSQGTGELNSPLHF
TGTGCCAGCAGCCAGGGGACAGGGGAACTGAATTCACCCCTCCACTTT
>TRBJ2-5|once|TRBV5-1|NA
CASSLGPFDSETQYF
TGCGCCAGCAGCTTGGGACCGTTCGATTCGGAGACCCAGTACTTC
>TRBJ1-5|once|TRBV6-1|TRBD1
CASSPTGESNQPQHF
TGTGCCAGCAGTCCGACAGGGGAAAGCAATCAGCCCCAGCATTTT
>TRBJ2-2|NA|TRBV28|TRBD1
CASSSTGGANTGELFF
TGTGCCAGCAGTTCCACAGGGGGCGCGAACACCGGGGAGCTGTTTTTT
>TRBJ2-1|NA|TRBV10-1|TRBD2
CASSDPSGGFRQFF
TGCGCCAGCAGTGACCCTAGCGGGGGGTTTCGGCAGTTCTTC
>TRBJ2-3|NA|TRBV11-3|TRBD1
CASSTGASSDTQYF
TGTGCCAGCAGTACAGGGGCCTCGTCGGATACGCAGTATTTT
>TRBJ1-2|NA|TRBV19|NA
CASSTRRLYGYTF
TGTGCCAGTTCTACAAGGAGGCTCTATGGCTACACCTTC
>TRBJ2-2|NA|TRBV18|NA
CASSPGRGTGELFF
TGTGCCAGCTCACCAGGTCGGGGCACCGGGGAGCTGTTTTTT
>TRBJ2-5|NA|TRBV14|NA
CASSQGATRTQYF
TGTGCCAGCAGCCAAGGGGCGACCAGGACCCAGTACTTC
>TRBJ2-1|NA|TRBV19|TRBD1
CASTRQGADEQFF
TGTGCCAGTACCAGACAGGGGGCGGATGAGCAGTTCTTC
>TRBJ1-2|NA|TRBV27|NA
CASSPVINYGYTF
TGTGCCAGCAGTCCAGTCATCAACTATGGCTACACCTTC
>TRBJ2-7|NA|TRBV6-5|NA
CASSSAAYEQYF
TGTGCCAGCAGTAGCGCGGCCTACGAGCAGTACTTC
>TRBJ1-5|NA|TRBV28|TRBD1
CASSLTNRGAQHF
TGTGCCAGCAGTTTAACAAACAGGGGGGCCCAGCATTTT
>TRBJ2-5|NA|TRBV5-1|NA
CASSFWTEQETQYF
TGCGCCAGCAGCTTTTGGACAGAGCAAGAGACCCAGTACTTC
>TRBJ1-5|NA|TRBV5-1|NA
CASSTGGGDPAQHF
TGCGCCAGCAGTACCGGGGGAGGGGATCCGGCCCAGCATTTT
>TRBJ2-1|many|TRBV9|NA
CASSTGTHAYNEQFF
TGTGCCAGCAGCACCGGGACACACGCCTACAATGAGCAGTTCTTC
>TRBJ1-1|NA|TRBV15|NA
CATSPPEVEFIAAFF
TGTGCCACCAGCCCTCCCGAGGTTGAGTTCATCGCAGCTTTCTTT
>TRBJ1-5|NA|TRBV7-2|TRBD1
CASSLGQANQPQHF
TGTGCCAGCAGCTTGGGACAGGCAAATCAGCCCCAGCATTTT
>TRBJ1-6|few|TRBV30|NA
CAWSDVNSPLHF
TGTGCCTGGAGTGACGTTAATTCACCCCTCCACTTT
>TRBJ1-2|NA|TRBV4-1|TRBD1
CASSQNSGTGRFGYTF
TGCGCCAGCAGCCAAAACTCCGGGACAGGAAGGTTTGGCTACACCTTC
>TRBJ2-7|NA|TRBV25-1|NA
CASRKGVSYEQYF
TGTGCCAGCAGAAAGGGGGTCTCCTACGAGCAGTACTTC
>TRBJ2-3|NA|TRBV9|NA
CASSVGVGTDTQYF
TGTGCCAGCAGCGTAGGGGTGGGCACAGATACGCAGTATTTT
>TRBJ1-4|NA|TRBV29-1|TRBD1
CSVEDSGTGSEKLFF
TGCAGCGTTGAAGATTCCGGGACAGGGAGCGAAAAACTGTTTTTT
>TRBJ2-2|once|TRBV4-3|NA
CASSQEDGGYTGELFF
TGCGCCAGCAGCCAAGAGGACGGGGGCTACACCGGGGAGCTGTTTTTT
>TRBJ2-7|few|TRBV19|NA
CASSTRLGASYEQYF
TGTGCCAGTAGTACCCGGTTAGGGGCCTCCTACGAGCAGTACTTC
>TRBJ2-2|NA|TRBV15|NA
CATSTRQENTGELFF
TGTGCCACCAGCACCCGACAGGAGAACACCGGGGAGCTGTTTTTT
>TRBJ2-1|NA|TRBV13|TRBD2
CASSFGLAGGNEQFF
TGTGCCAGCAGCTTCGGACTAGCGGGGGGAAATGAGCAGTTCTTC
>TRBJ1-3|NA|TRBV7-9|NA
CASSLGGTRNTIYF
TGTGCCAGCAGCTTAGGAGGGACCAGAAACACCATATATTTT
>TRBJ2-7|NA|TRBV18|TRBD1
CASSPGTAGEQYF
TGTGCCAGCTCACCTGGGACAGCCGGAGAGCAGTACTTC
>TRBJ2-7|NA|TRBV28|TRBD1
CASSRGTGSSYEQYF
TGTGCCAGCAGTAGGGGGACAGGGAGCTCCTACGAGCAGTACTTC
>TRBJ1-4|few|TRBV7-9|NA
CASSSGEKLFF
TGTGCCAGCAGTTCCGGGGAAAAACTGTTTTTT
>TRBJ2-2|few|TRBV7-2|TRBD1
CASSPRPGTDGELFF
TGTGCCAGCAGCCCACGGCCGGGGACAGACGGGGAGCTGTTTTTT